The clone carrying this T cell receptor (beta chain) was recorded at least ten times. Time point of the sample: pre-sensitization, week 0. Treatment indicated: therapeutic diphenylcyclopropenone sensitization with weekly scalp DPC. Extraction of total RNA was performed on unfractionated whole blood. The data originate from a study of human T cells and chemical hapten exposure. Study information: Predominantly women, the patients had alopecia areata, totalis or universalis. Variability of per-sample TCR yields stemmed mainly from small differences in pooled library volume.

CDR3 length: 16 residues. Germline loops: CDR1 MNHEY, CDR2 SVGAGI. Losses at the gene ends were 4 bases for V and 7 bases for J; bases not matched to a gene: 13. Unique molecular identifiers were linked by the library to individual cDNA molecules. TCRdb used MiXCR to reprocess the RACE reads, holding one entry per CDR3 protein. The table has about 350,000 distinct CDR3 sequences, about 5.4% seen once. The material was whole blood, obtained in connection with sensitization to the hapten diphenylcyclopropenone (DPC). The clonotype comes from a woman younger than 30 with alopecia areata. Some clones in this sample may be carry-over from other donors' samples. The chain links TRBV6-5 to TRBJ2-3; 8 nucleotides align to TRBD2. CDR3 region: CASSSTGTSGGNTQYF. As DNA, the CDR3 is TGTGCCAGCAGTTCAACCGGGACTAGTGGAGGAAATACGCAGTATTTT.